A selection of T cell receptor beta chains follows, all from one sample in a study of graft-versus-host responses after intestinal transplantation. For these TCRs, the target antigens are not known. The protocol was immunoSEQ multiplex PCR, while the TCRdb copy is restricted to in-frame clones and leaves out a portion. The sample lists about 94,000 clones, about 91% occurring once. Sample: unstimulated CD8+ T cells sorted from spleen or lymph node cells, taken before intestinal transplant. The receptors shown here come from a human donor who received an intestinal transplant. Each CDR3 is given without its conserved first and last residue. Fields, in order: clone size, CDR3 length, D gene, V gene, CDR3 protein. D genes are given only for firm matches. Expanded clones are given a class, and other clones once, few, many or no size at all.

size: -; length: 13; D: -; V: TRBV9; CDR3: ASTEEGGAYNEQF
size: once; length: 13; D: TRBD1; V: TRBV11-2; CDR3: ASSLRRGPEGGYT
size: -; length: 12; D: -; V: TRBV27; CDR3: ASSFKLDSGELF
size: -; length: 12; D: TRBD1; V: TRBV5-4; CDR3: ASSLGTGRYEQY
size: -; length: 12; D: -; V: TRBV25-1; CDR3: ASSGGALNTEAF
size: -; length: 12; D: -; V: TRBV5-4; CDR3: ASSLVGLSGEQY
size: -; length: 15; D: TRBD2; V: TRBV29-1; CDR3: SGQGAMGLAGDDEQF
size: once; length: 14; D: -; V: TRBV4-3; CDR3: ASSQLGGGLTGELF
size: -; length: 15; D: TRBD1; V: TRBV4-3; CDR3: ASSLGTGGTGFYEQY
size: few; length: 12; D: -; V: TRBV30; CDR3: AWAKGLPGQPQH
size: -; length: 13; D: -; V: TRBV4-1; CDR3: ASSQEVVQVLEAF
size: once; length: 10; D: -; V: TRBV6-4; CDR3: ASSDREYGYT
size: -; length: 11; D: -; V: TRBV7-9; CDR3: ASSLGTAQPQH
size: -; length: 13; D: TRBD2; V: TRBV15; CDR3: ATSSGLAGVDTQY
size: few; length: 13; D: -; V: TRBV4-1; CDR3: ASSPQGRGGQPQH
size: -; length: 12; D: TRBD2; V: TRBV4-1; CDR3: ASSQIGAGGEQF
size: few; length: 12; D: -; V: TRBV11-2; CDR3: ASSSWAISTEAF
size: -; length: 18; D: TRBD2; V: TRBV9; CDR3: ASSGDNGLAGERNGNEQF
size: once; length: 14; D: -; V: TRBV4-1; CDR3: ASSQVTGRANQPQH
size: once; length: 12; D: -; V: TRBV15; CDR3: ATSREEGQETQY
size: once; length: 17; D: TRBD1; V: TRBV7-2; CDR3: ASSLRDHGPGQGLQPQH
size: -; length: 14; D: -; V: TRBV23-1; CDR3: ASSHPLRSSYNEQF
size: once; length: 16; D: -; V: TRBV9; CDR3: ASSGGGTVILGNQPQH
size: -; length: 13; D: TRBD2; V: TRBV6-5; CDR3: ASRNKAGVADTQY
size: -; length: 10; D: -; V: TRBV7-9; CDR3: ASSLYPREQY
size: once; length: 14; D: -; V: TRBV5-1; CDR3: ASSPERGLIGYEQY
size: -; length: 12; D: TRBD1; V: TRBV7-9; CDR3: ASSLTGGMVEAF
size: -; length: 11; D: -; V: TRBV19; CDR3: ASSIDLGHEQF
size: once; length: 10; D: -; V: TRBV30; CDR3: AWTASPGELF
size: once; length: 14; D: TRBD2; V: TRBV6-5; CDR3: ASSYFTSGRAYEQY
size: once; length: 10; D: TRBD1; V: TRBV27; CDR3: ATGTAGETQY
size: -; length: 11; D: -; V: TRBV10-3; CDR3: AISGSLSYEQY
size: -; length: 15; D: TRBD1; V: TRBV12-5; CDR3: ASGLTPTGGIYNEQF
size: -; length: 12; D: TRBD1; V: TRBV5-4; CDR3: ASSYTTGAYEQY
size: -; length: 14; D: TRBD1; V: TRBV7-9; CDR3: ASSLSGTGDYNEQF
size: -; length: 11; D: TRBD2; V: TRBV15; CDR3: ATQGGSLYEQY
size: -; length: 13; D: TRBD1; V: TRBV11-2; CDR3: ASSARDRGHNEQF
size: -; length: 14; D: TRBD1; V: TRBV25-1; CDR3: ASTTLTGGEADTQY
size: -; length: 15; D: TRBD2; V: TRBV4-1; CDR3: ASSHRKTGLAGYEQY
size: -; length: 11; D: TRBD1; V: TRBV7-3; CDR3: ASSINRDSEAF